The rows below give T cell receptor beta chains drawn from one sample of a study of early T cells in non-severe SARS-CoV-2 infection. TCRdb re-derived calls from the 5' RACE reads in MiXCR, one entry per CDR3 protein. The profile covers 100,000 to 120,000 distinct CDR3 sequences, with 10% to 15% appearing a single time and 3.5% to 4% taken by the ten largest. The sample in question was whole blood, obtained at baseline. These receptors were collected from an adult who was a healthcare worker with PCR-confirmed SARS-CoV-2 infection or an uninfected control (not recorded which). Both conserved end residues are part of each CDR3. The order of the fields is V gene, D gene, clone size, J gene, CDR3 protein, CDR3 DNA. A D gene is named only where the DNA matches it firmly. Size is omitted from some rows. Given values are once, few, many or a class for expanded clones.

TRBV5-6	-	-	TRBJ2-3	CASSLGPAWDTQYF	TGTGCCAGCAGCCTTGGACCAGCCTGGGATACGCAGTATTTT
TRBV30	TRBD1	few	TRBJ1-2	CAWSEQTGGYGYTF	TGTGCCTGGAGCGAACAAACAGGGGGCTATGGCTACACCTTC
TRBV20-1	TRBD1	-	TRBJ2-7	CSARVVSGGNEQYF	TGCAGTGCTAGAGTGGTGTCAGGGGGCAACGAGCAGTACTTC
TRBV29-1	-	-	TRBJ1-1	CSARSMNTEAFF	TGCAGCGCGAGGAGCATGAACACTGAAGCTTTCTTT
TRBV7-8	TRBD2	-	TRBJ2-2	CASSIQRGHGELFF	TGTGCCAGCAGCATCCAGCGGGGTCACGGGGAGCTGTTTTTT
TRBV28	TRBD2	many	TRBJ2-1	CASSSPTSGSMNEQFF	TGTGCCAGCAGTTCCCCGACTAGCGGGAGTATGAATGAGCAGTTCTTC
TRBV6-5	-	-	TRBJ1-2	CASSYDRSGYTF	TGTGCCAGCAGTTACGACAGGTCTGGCTACACCTTC
TRBV5-6	-	few	TRBJ2-7	CASSTGGVEVYEQYF	TGTGCCAGCAGCACGGGCGGGGTGGAAGTCTACGAGCAGTACTTC
TRBV7-9	-	-	TRBJ2-5	CASSFPTSDPKDFQYF	TGTGCCAGCAGCTTTCCTACCTCGGACCCCAAGGATTTCCAGTACTTC
TRBV29-1	-	-	TRBJ2-2	CSVGPLETGELFF	TGCAGCGTTGGGCCCCTTGAGACCGGGGAGCTGTTTTTT
TRBV7-2	TRBD2	-	TRBJ2-3	CASTPKGRRLAGSTDTQYF	TGTGCCAGCACCCCGAAGGGCCGAAGATTAGCGGGAAGCACAGATACGCAGTATTTT
TRBV6-5	-	few	TRBJ1-5	CASRRGQDNQPQHF	TGTGCCAGCAGGAGAGGACAAGACAATCAGCCCCAGCATTTT
TRBV12-3/TRBV12-4	TRBD1	few	TRBJ2-2	CASRRNGQVNTGELFF	TGTGCCAGCAGACGGAACGGACAGGTTAACACCGGGGAGCTGTTTTTT
TRBV6-5	TRBD1	-	TRBJ2-1	CASSYRTGDYNEQFF	TGTGCCAGCAGTTATCGGACAGGAGACTACAATGAGCAGTTCTTC
TRBV6-6	TRBD1	few	TRBJ2-1	CASSYSWTGSSYNEQFF	TGTGCCAGCAGTTACTCCTGGACAGGGAGCTCCTACAATGAGCAGTTCTTC
TRBV6-5	TRBD1	-	TRBJ2-5	CASSRTRKGANRETQYF	TGTGCCAGCAGCCGCACCCGGAAGGGGGCCAACCGGGAGACCCAGTACTTC
TRBV5-1	-	-	TRBJ1-1	CASSLTGSGDTEAFF	TGCGCCAGCAGCTTAACAGGGTCCGGGGACACTGAAGCTTTCTTT
TRBV28	TRBD2	many	TRBJ2-3	CASSSAGTSGRYVDTQYF	TGTGCCAGCAGCTCCGCCGGGACTAGCGGGAGGTACGTGGATACGCAGTATTTT
TRBV6-5	-	-	TRBJ2-1	CASSYTDSNSNEQFF	TGTGCCAGCAGTTACACGGACAGCAACTCCAATGAGCAGTTCTTC
TRBV6-1	TRBD1	many	TRBJ2-1	CASRLPGQGFGEQFF	TGTGCCAGCAGATTACCGGGACAGGGTTTTGGGGAGCAGTTCTTC
TRBV4-1	TRBD1	many	TRBJ2-7	CASSQVRGREQYF	TGCGCCAGCAGCCAAGTAAGGGGGCGAGAGCAGTACTTC
TRBV7-9	-	-	TRBJ1-5	CASSSEGSSHQPQHF	TGTGCCAGCAGCTCCGAAGGGTCAAGTCATCAGCCCCAGCATTTT
TRBV20-1	TRBD1	few	TRBJ1-6	CSARAPGQLNSPLHF	TGCAGTGCTAGGGCCCCGGGACAGTTAAATTCACCCCTCCACTTT
TRBV5-1	-	few	TRBJ2-5	CASSLGHPQETQYF	TGCGCCAGCAGCCTGGGACACCCCCAAGAGACCCAGTACTTC
TRBV6-5	-	few	TRBJ1-2	CASSYSRIGNGYTF	TGTGCCAGCAGTTACTCGCGGATCGGGAATGGCTACACCTTC
TRBV20-1	-	few	TRBJ1-5	CSARVSGAKNQPQHF	TGCAGTGCTAGAGTATCGGGGGCCAAAAATCAGCCCCAGCATTTT
TRBV20-1	-	-	TRBJ2-1	CSARASGGGSYNEQFF	TGCAGTGCTAGAGCTTCAGGGGGGGGCTCCTACAATGAGCAGTTCTTC
TRBV29-1	TRBD2	-	TRBJ2-3	CSIRTSGRSLSTDTQYF	TGCAGCATTAGGACTAGCGGGAGGAGCCTTAGCACAGATACGCAGTATTTT
TRBV5-8	-	few	TRBJ2-7	CVSSLTGPYEQYF	TGTGTCAGCAGCTTGACAGGCCCCTACGAGCAGTACTTC
TRBV6-6	-	-	TRBJ2-3	CASSYTTDTQYF	TGTGCCAGCAGTTACACGACAGATACGCAGTATTTT
TRBV3-1	-	few	TRBJ1-1	CASSQDPLGRWGTEAFF	TGTGCCAGCAGCCAAGACCCATTAGGACGGTGGGGGACTGAAGCTTTCTTT
TRBV20-1	TRBD1	many	TRBJ1-4	CSALDRARVNEKLFF	TGCAGTGCCCTGGACAGGGCAAGAGTTAATGAAAAACTGTTTTTT
TRBV7-9	-	few	TRBJ1-6	CASSFEESPLHF	TGTGCCAGCAGCTTTGAAGAATCACCCCTCCACTTT
TRBV12-3/TRBV12-4	-	-	TRBJ1-3	CASSNTETSGNTIYF	TGTGCCAGCAGTAACACGGAAACCTCTGGAAACACCATATATTTT
TRBV28	-	-	TRBJ1-2	CASDSAGNGYTF	TGTGCCAGCGACTCTGCTGGTAATGGCTACACCTTC
TRBV2	-	few	TRBJ1-6	CASSATKSPLHF	TGTGCCAGCAGTGCTACGAAATCACCCCTCCACTTT
TRBV18	-	-	TRBJ1-2	CASSPPGRVYGYTF	TGTGCCAGCTCACCACCGGGACGGGTCTATGGCTACACCTTC
TRBV2	TRBD2	few	TRBJ2-1	CASSVRIRGEYNEQFF	TGTGCCAGCAGTGTTCGTATACGGGGGGAATACAATGAGCAGTTCTTC
TRBV7-9	TRBD2	few	TRBJ2-5	CASSPGLAGDLLRETQYF	TGTGCCAGCAGCCCCGGACTAGCGGGCGATCTCCTAAGGGAGACCCAGTACTTC
TRBV6-5	TRBD1	-	TRBJ2-3	CASSPGQNTDTQYF	TGTGCCAGCAGTCCGGGACAGAACACAGATACGCAGTATTTT